The next 9 T cell receptor beta chains were all read from a single sample in a study of OX40 agonist ivuxolimab in advanced cancers. Produced via immunoSEQ multiplex PCR; TCRdb's table is partial and in-frame only. The sample holds roughly 73,000 clones; about 90% are singletons and the top ten take 2% to 2.5%. The sequencing here drew on CD4+ or CD8+ T cells sorted from blood, taken in a trial of the OX40 agonist ivuxolimab. The receptors originated from an adult with an advanced solid tumor such as melanoma, head and neck, liver or kidney cancer.

The V call is TRBV11-2, the J call TRBJ2-5, with D perhaps matching TRBD2 (6 bases). V dropped 5 bases and J dropped 1 base, with 14 bases sitting between them. The CDR3 sequence is 15 residues long. CDR1 and CDR2 from the germline V gene are SGHAT and FQNNGV. CDR3 in amino acids: CASSPSPGLQETQYF. The CDR3, as DNA: TGTGCCAGCAGCCCTTCACCGGGACTCCAAGAGACCCAGTACTTC.

A remark on this clone: Other nucleotide sequences from this sample produce the same CDR3. The CDR3 region is CASMAGGIAGELFF. The CDR3 DNA is TGTGCCAGCATGGCAGGGGGCATCGCCGGGGAGCTGTTTTTT. This chain connects TRBV2 to TRBJ2-2; 8 bases are shared with TRBD1. The junction had 7 bases not matched to a gene; V was cut back by 7 bases and J by 6 bases. Germline CDR1 SNHLY, CDR2 FYNNEI. This CDR3 comprises 14 residues. Based on the CDR3 plus reference TRBV2 and TRBJ2-2, the full variable domain is EPEVTQTPSHQVTQMGQEVILRCVPISNHLYFYWYRQILGQKVEFLVSFYNNEISEKSEIFDDQFSVERPDGSNFTLKIRSTKLEDSAMYFCASMAGGIAGELFFGEGSRLTVL.

The chain recombines TRBV5-4 with TRBJ2-2, with 10 nucleotides matching TRBD2. The V gene end was trimmed by 3 bases and the J gene end by 3 bases; junction bases not matched to a gene: 5. This CDR3 spans 16 amino acids. The germline CDR1 and CDR2 sequences are SGHNT and YYREEE (reference sequence). As DNA, the CDR3 is TGTGCCAGCAGCTCCAGCGGGAGGGCCGACACCGGGGAGCTGTTTTTT. Translating it yields CASSSSGRADTGELFF.

The J gene is TRBJ1-1, the V gene TRBV30, with TRBD1 as a possible D gene (5 bases). CDR1 is GTSNPN, CDR2 SVGIG, per germline (reference sequence). Trimming pared 2 bases from V and 2 bases from J, leaving 18 bases between. The CDR3 loop spans 16 amino acids. CDR3 bases: TGTGCCTGGAGTTCGGGGGGAAGCACGGCCAACACTGAAGCTTTCTTT. It codes for CAWSSGGSTANTEAFF.

The gene calls are TRBV28 and TRBJ1-4; 7 positions match TRBD1. CDR3 length equals 13 residues. Germline V gene data show CDR1 as MDHEN and CDR2 as SYDVKM. V shed 8 bases, J shed 7 bases, and the junction held 7 bases outside the gene matches. CDR3 loop: CASQEGASEKLFF. CDR3 in DNA: TGTGCCAGCCAAGAGGGGGCAAGTGAAAAACTGTTTTTT.

This chain connects TRBV5-6 to TRBJ1-3; the match to TRBD1 covers 11 bases. Looked up from germline, CDR1 is SGHDT and CDR2 is YYEEEE. V was clipped by 4 bases and J by 7 bases; unmatched bases: 13. The CDR3 length is 17 residues. CDR3 loop: CASSRPVWDRGRNTIYF. In DNA, the CDR3 is TGTGCCAGCAGCCGACCGGTATGGGACAGGGGGAGGAACACCATATATTTT.

The J gene is TRBJ2-1, the V gene TRBV5-1, with TRBD2 matching over 12 bases. The CDR3 has 15 residues. The V gene end was trimmed by 5 bases and the J gene end by 8 bases; junction bases not matched to a gene: 8. Germline V gene data show CDR1 as SGHRS and CDR2 as YFSETQ. The DNA of the CDR3 is TGCGCCAGCAGTCAAGGACTAGCGGGAATTGATGAGCAGTTCTTC. Translation: CASSQGLAGIDEQFF. The complete variable domain, with remaining parts taken from reference TRBV5-1 and TRBJ2-1, reads KAGVTQTPRYLIKTRGQQVTLSCSPISGHRSVSWYQQTPGQGLQFLFEYFSETQRNKGNFPGRFSGRQFSNSRSEMNVSTLELGDSALYLCASSQGLAGIDEQFFGPGTRLTVL.

J is TRBJ1-2 and V is TRBV7-9; D may be TRBD1 (6 bases). This CDR3 is 14 amino acids long. Trimming left V 5 bases short and J 8 bases short, with 18 bases between. Germline values: CDR1 SEHNR, CDR2 FQNEAQ (reference sequence). DNA for the CDR3: TGTGCCAGCAGCCAGGAGGTTAACAGGGACGGCTACACCTTC. This gives the protein CASSQEVNRDGYTF.

The J gene is TRBJ2-6, the V gene TRBV7-9, with TRBD2 identical over 7 bases. V was pared by 10 bases and J by 4 bases, with 13 bases of the junction left unmatched. The CDR3 has 16 residues. Germline lookup yields CDR1 SEHNR and CDR2 FQNEAQ (reference sequence). DNA of the CDR3: TGTGCCACCCGTCACCCGGGGGAGGGAGGGGCCAACGTCCTGACTTTC. Encoded protein: CATRHPGEGGANVLTF.